These T cell receptor beta chains were read from a single sample in a study of blood T cell repertoires in COVID-19. Using immunoSEQ multiplex PCR, the repertoire was profiled, and TCRdb retains in-frame clones only, with some absent. The data contain under 80,000 clones, over 60% of them singletons. Sequencing used peripheral blood. These receptors all come from a man between 60 and 75 years old with COVID-19, enrolled during active disease. Both conserved end residues are trimmed from each CDR3. The order of the fields is J gene, V gene, clone size, CDR3 protein. Clone size is not always given. Where it is, it says once, few, many or a class for expanded clones.

J gene: TRBJ2-7
V gene: TRBV10-3
clone size: .
CDR3 protein: AISARSTGTYEQY

J gene: TRBJ1-5
V gene: TRBV21-1
clone size: .
CDR3 protein: ASSKKGCGQPQH

J gene: TRBJ2-7
V gene: TRBV29-1
clone size: .
CDR3 protein: SVEQGGEQY

J gene: TRBJ1-5
V gene: TRBV30
clone size: .
CDR3 protein: AWRDRDDQPQH

J gene: TRBJ2-7
V gene: TRBV6-5
clone size: few
CDR3 protein: ASSPGTGLLEQY

J gene: TRBJ1-5
V gene: TRBV19
clone size: many
CDR3 protein: ASSITQYSNQPQH

J gene: TRBJ1-1
V gene: TRBV19
clone size: .
CDR3 protein: ASSGGPMNTEAF

J gene: TRBJ2-1
V gene: TRBV29-1
clone size: .
CDR3 protein: SVAGPNEQF

J gene: TRBJ2-6
V gene: TRBV28
clone size: .
CDR3 protein: ASRADRAGANVLT

J gene: TRBJ2-1
V gene: TRBV5-1
clone size: .
CDR3 protein: ASSFARRGGNEQF

J gene: TRBJ1-1
V gene: TRBV5-6
clone size: once
CDR3 protein: ASSFGTANTEAF

J gene: TRBJ1-1
V gene: TRBV10-2
clone size: .
CDR3 protein: AALRGNTEAF

J gene: TRBJ2-7
V gene: TRBV10-2
clone size: .
CDR3 protein: ASSESPGGFDEQY

J gene: TRBJ2-3
V gene: TRBV7-9
clone size: .
CDR3 protein: ASSLAGGSADTQY

J gene: TRBJ1-2
V gene: TRBV30
clone size: .
CDR3 protein: AWSVLTGGSYT

J gene: TRBJ1-4
V gene: TRBV20-1
clone size: .
CDR3 protein: SSSTNEKLF

J gene: TRBJ2-2
V gene: TRBV21-1
clone size: .
CDR3 protein: ASSKASQGHTGELF

J gene: TRBJ1-1
V gene: TRBV28
clone size: once
CDR3 protein: ASSGPDSMNTEAF

J gene: TRBJ1-5
V gene: TRBV5-5
clone size: .
CDR3 protein: ASSTGQGVFQPQH

J gene: TRBJ1-1
V gene: TRBV6-5
clone size: .
CDR3 protein: ASSSRGRVAF